Listed here are 27 T cell receptor beta chains from one sample, sequenced in a study of blood T cell repertoires in COVID-19. TCRdb's table, derived via immunoSEQ multiplex PCR, lists solely in-frame clones and lacks some. The sample holds over 30,000 clones, approximately 91% seen once. Sequenced sample: peripheral blood. The receptors stem from a human donor in a cohort sampled during active COVID-19.

The gene calls are TRBV27 and TRBJ1-1, with 7 positions matching TRBD1. CDR1 and CDR2 (germline): MNHEY, SMNVEV (reference sequence). Unmatched junction bases numbered 2, after V lost 3 bases and J lost 1 base. This CDR3 contains 14 residues. CDR3 coding DNA: TGTGCCAGCAGTTTTGGACAGGAGAACACTGAAGCTTTCTTT. This translates into CASSFGQENTEAFF.

The chain has TRBV7-9 and TRBJ1-4; perhaps TRBD1 as D (6 bases). The length of the CDR3 is 14 residues. V dropped 3 bases and J dropped 8 bases, with 13 bases sitting between them. Germline V gene lookup returns CDR1 SEHNR and CDR2 FQNEAQ (reference sequence). The CDR3 bases are TGTGCCAGCAGCTTCGCCGGGACAAGCGAAAAACTGTTTTTT. Protein sequence: CASSFAGTSEKLFF.

The V gene is TRBV5-6, the J gene TRBJ2-7; 9 nucleotides line up with TRBD2. The germline CDR1 and CDR2 sequences are SGHDT and YYEEEE. V lost 2 bases, J lost 2 bases, and 5 bases stayed unmatched. This CDR3 is built from 15 residues. Here the CDR3 reads CASSFGRGGPYEQYF. The DNA for the CDR3 is TGTGCCAGCAGCTTCGGGCGGGGGGGGCCCTACGAGCAGTACTTC.

This clone was recorded only once. J is TRBJ1-6 and V is TRBV27, with 10 bases matching TRBD1. Germline lookup yields CDR1 MNHEY and CDR2 SMNVEV (reference sequence). This CDR3 is 15 amino acids long. With 5 bases clipped from V and 9 bases from J, the junction kept 7 bases outside the gene matches. DNA for the CDR3: TGTGCCAGCAGTGTGGACAGGGGGATTCTTTCACCCCTCCACTTT. This gives the protein CASSVDRGILSPLHF.

The chain carries TRBV7-3 and TRBJ2-5; possibly TRBD1 for D (5 bases). This CDR3 contains 15 residues. Germline CDR1 is SGHTA and CDR2 is FQGTGA. V gave up 1 base and J gave up 0 bases, with 9 bases separating them. The CDR3 loop reads CASSLRAGNQETQYF. DNA for the CDR3: TGTGCCAGCAGCTTAAGGGCAGGGAACCAAGAGACCCAGTACTTC. The variable domain in full, completed from reference TRBV7-3 and TRBJ2-5, reads GAGVSQTPSNKVTEKGKYVELRCDPISGHTALYWYRQSLGQGPEFLIYFQGTGAADDSGLPNDRFFAVRPEGSVSTLKIQRTERGDSAVYLCASSLRAGNQETQYFGPGTRLLVL.

This chain uses TRBV5-5 with TRBJ1-4; TRBD1 matches 8 bases. After removal of 2 bases from V and 7 bases from J, the junction contained 1 base not matched to a gene. Germline-derived CDR1 and CDR2 are SGHKS and YYEKEE (reference sequence). CDR3 length equals 13 residues. This CDR3 reads CASSFGTGEKLFF. The CDR3 DNA sequence: TGTGCCAGCAGCTTTGGGACAGGTGAAAAACTGTTTTTT.

The chain couples TRBV11-2 to TRBJ2-4; a possible D gene is TRBD1 (6 bases). The CDR3 sequence is 13 residues long. V gave up 1 base and J gave up 9 bases, with 10 bases separating them. Germline CDR1 reads SGHAT; CDR2 reads FQNNGV. CDR3 protein: CASSLVGGGIQYF. As DNA, the CDR3 is TGTGCCAGCAGCTTAGTAGGGGGTGGCATTCAGTACTTC. Full variable domain (remainder filled in from reference TRBV11-2 and TRBJ2-4): EAGVAQSPRYKIIEKRQSVAFWCNPISGHATLYWYQQILGQGPKLLIQFQNNGVVDDSQLPKDRFSAERLKGVDSTLKIQPAKLEDSAVYLCASSLVGGGIQYFGAGTRLSVL.

About this clone itself: This sample also contains other DNA sequences that code for the same CDR3. The CDR3 bases are TGTGCCAGCAGCGGGGACAGTGAAGCTTTCTTT. This codes for CASSGDSEAFF. The rearrangement uses TRBV7-9 and TRBJ1-1; 7 nucleotides align to TRBD1. The J segment lost 7 bases and the V segment lost 5 bases, leaving 1 base of the junction unmatched. There are 11 residues in the CDR3. Germline V gene sequence: CDR1 SEHNR, CDR2 FQNEAQ (reference sequence). The full variable domain, rest sourced from reference TRBV7-9 and TRBJ1-1, is DTGVSQNPRHKITKRGQNVTFRCDPISEHNRLYWYRQTLGQGPEFLTYFQNEAQLEKSRLLSDRFSAERPKGSFSTLEIQRTEQGDSAMYLCASSGDSEAFFGQGTRLTVV.

The chain carries TRBV30 and TRBJ2-7; the D is unclear. This CDR3 has 16 residues. In germline, CDR1 is GTSNPN, CDR2 SVGIG (reference sequence). Trimming cost V 0 bases and J 0 bases, with 15 bases left between them. CDR3 protein: CAWSVGPPGASYEQYF. DNA for the CDR3: TGTGCCTGGAGTGTTGGTCCTCCCGGAGCCTCCTACGAGCAGTACTTC.

The genes are TRBV5-1 and TRBJ2-7; 13 bases fit TRBD2. CDR1 is SGHRS and CDR2 is YFSETQ in the germline V gene. There are 16 residues in the CDR3. With 0 bases clipped from V and 3 bases from J, the junction kept 3 bases outside the gene matches. CDR3 DNA sequence: TGCGCCAGCAGCTTGGGGACTAGCGGGAGTTTCTACGAGCAGTACTTC. Amino acids: CASSLGTSGSFYEQYF.

The chain uses TRBV19 and TRBJ2-7, with 8 bases matching TRBD1. This CDR3 is 15 amino acids long. Germline V gene data show CDR1 as LNHDA and CDR2 as SQIVND (reference sequence). The V segment lost 5 bases and the J segment 3 bases; nucleotides outside the gene matches: 9. DNA of the CDR3: TGTGCCAGTAGTTTCGCAGGGGGCGGCCTCTACGAGCAGTACTTC. This gives the protein CASSFAGGGLYEQYF. The whole variable domain, filled in from reference TRBV19 and TRBJ2-7, reads DGGITQSPKYLFRKEGQNVTLSCEQNLNHDAMYWYRQDPGQGLRLIYYSQIVNDFQKGDIAEGYSVSREKKESFPLTVTSAQKNPTAFYLCASSFAGGGLYEQYFGPGTRLTVT.

The rearrangement uses TRBV9 and TRBJ1-1, with D maybe TRBD1 (6 bases). Germline V CDR1 and CDR2: SGDLS, YYNGEE. V shed 2 bases and J shed 0 bases, with 8 bases lying between them. There are 14 residues in the CDR3. CDR3 residues: CASSVGQLNTEAFF. The CDR3, as DNA: TGTGCCAGCAGCGTCGGACAGTTGAACACTGAAGCTTTCTTT.

This chain links TRBV19 with TRBJ2-2, with 11 bases that match TRBD2. The trim removed 5 bases at V and 4 bases at J, leaving 3 bases unmatched. Looked up from germline, CDR1 is LNHDA and CDR2 is SQIVND (reference sequence). CDR3 length: 15 residues. DNA of the CDR3: TGTGCCAGTAGTTCTAGCGGGAGGTCCACCGGGGAGCTGTTTTTT. It is translated as CASSSSGRSTGELFF.

The CDR3 loop reads CASSPGVLGGNEQFF. DNA of the CDR3: TGCGCCAGCAGCCCGGGAGTCTTGGGGGGCAATGAGCAGTTCTTC. The chain employs TRBV5-1 and TRBJ2-1; D is perhaps TRBD2 (6 bases). CDR3 size: 15 residues. Looked up from germline, CDR1 is SGHRS and CDR2 is YFSETQ. The ends were cut back, 4 bases at V and 6 bases at J, with 17 bases in the middle.

This chain joins TRBV28 and TRBJ1-3; D is unclear. The V end was cut by 4 bases, the J end by 4 bases, with 5 bases between. The CDR3 has 12 residues. CDR1 and CDR2 (germline): MDHEN, SYDVKM. The CDR3 is CASSSRGNTIYF. The CDR3 nucleotides read TGTGCCAGCAGTTCGAGGGGAAACACCATATATTTT. Filled out from reference TRBV28 and TRBJ1-3, the complete variable domain reads DVKVTQSSRYLVKRTGEKVFLECVQDMDHENMFWYRQDPGLGLRLIYFSYDVKMKEKGDIPEGYSVSREKKERFSLILESASTNQTSMYLCASSSRGNTIYFGEGSWLTVV.

The V and J genes are TRBV18 and TRBJ1-4; TRBD1 matches at 12 bases. The CDR3 has 15 residues. V shed 1 base, J shed 7 bases, and the junction held 1 base outside the gene matches. The germline CDR1 and CDR2 sequences are KGHSH and LQKENI. The CDR3 is CASSPLGQGAEKLFF. CDR3 DNA: TGTGCCAGCTCACCACTGGGACAGGGGGCTGAAAAACTGTTTTTT.

The chain has TRBV19 and TRBJ2-7; 12 nucleotides agree with TRBD1. The CDR3 runs 15 residues. Germline V gives CDR1 LNHDA, CDR2 SQIVND (reference sequence). With 4 bases clipped from V and 0 bases from J, the junction kept 1 base outside the gene matches. As DNA, the CDR3 is TGTGCCAGTAGTAAGGGACAGGGGGCCTCCTACGAGCAGTACTTC. This translates into CASSKGQGASYEQYF. Variable domain in full (rest from reference TRBV19 and TRBJ2-7): DGGITQSPKYLFRKEGQNVTLSCEQNLNHDAMYWYRQDPGQGLRLIYYSQIVNDFQKGDIAEGYSVSREKKESFPLTVTSAQKNPTAFYLCASSKGQGASYEQYFGPGTRLTVT.

The chain combines TRBV9 with TRBJ2-7; D may be TRBD2 (6 bases). The CDR3 consists of 15 residues. The V end was cut by 0 bases, the J end by 2 bases, with 12 bases between. CDR1 SGDLS and CDR2 YYNGEE come from the germline V gene. The CDR3 sequence: CASSVASSGAYEQYF. CDR3 in DNA: TGTGCCAGCAGCGTAGCTTCATCGGGAGCCTACGAGCAGTACTTC.

The chain links TRBV4-1 to TRBJ2-3; 9 bases are shared with TRBD2. The CDR3 consists of 20 residues. V lost 0 bases to trimming and J lost 3 bases; unmatched junction nucleotides: 16. The germline V gene encodes CDR1 MGHRA and CDR2 YSYEKL. The CDR3 region has the DNA TGCGCCAGCAGCCAAGAGTTTATCAGGGCTAGCGGGATCGGAACAGATACGCAGTATTTT. It translates to CASSQEFIRASGIGTDTQYF.

The CDR3 is CASSLRAGATNEKLFF. In DNA, the CDR3 is TGCGCCAGCAGCTTGAGGGCAGGGGCAACTAATGAAAAACTGTTTTTT. The chain couples TRBV4-1 to TRBJ1-4; a weak D match, TRBD1 (6 bases). The CDR3 totals 16 residues. CDR1 MGHRA and CDR2 YSYEKL come from the germline V gene. The V end lost 5 bases, the J end lost 0 bases, and 13 bases lay between the germline ends.

V is TRBV6-5 and J is TRBJ2-5, with D possibly TRBD1 on 6 matching bases. The germline V gene encodes CDR1 MNHEY and CDR2 SVGAGI. CDR3 length: 14 amino acids. V lost 6 bases and J 1 base, leaving 12 bases between the germline ends. CDR3 sequence reads: CASSLTGIQETQYF. CDR3 coding DNA: TGTGCCAGCAGCCTTACAGGGATCCAAGAGACCCAGTACTTC.

The chain recombines TRBV7-9 with TRBJ2-7; 9 bases agree with TRBD1. V was clipped by 5 bases and J by 0 bases; unmatched bases: 11. Germline-derived CDR1 and CDR2 are SEHNR and FQNEAQ (reference sequence). The CDR3 covers 17 residues. As DNA, the CDR3 is TGTGCCAGCAGCCCACGGACAGGGGCTAGGGGCTCCTACGAGCAGTACTTC. Encoded protein: CASSPRTGARGSYEQYF.

This chain uses TRBV19 with TRBJ2-7; 10 bases agree with TRBD1. The germline V gene encodes CDR1 LNHDA and CDR2 SQIVND (reference sequence). Trimming at V came to 7 bases and at J to 3 bases, leaving 6 bases not matched to a gene. This CDR3 comprises 14 residues. The CDR3 sequence is CASKKGQGLYEQYF. As DNA, the CDR3 is TGTGCCAGTAAAAAGGGACAGGGGCTCTACGAGCAGTACTTC.

The chain joins TRBV19 to TRBJ1-1; no definite D call. The CDR3 is 14 residues long. Looked up from germline, CDR1 is LNHDA and CDR2 is SQIVND (reference sequence). V was cut by 5 bases and J by 2 bases, with 12 bases left in between. The CDR3 region has the DNA TGTGCCAGTAGTCCAACAGTCAGAAACACTGAAGCTTTCTTT. Translating gives CASSPTVRNTEAFF. Full variable domain (rest looked up from reference TRBV19 and TRBJ1-1): DGGITQSPKYLFRKEGQNVTLSCEQNLNHDAMYWYRQDPGQGLRLIYYSQIVNDFQKGDIAEGYSVSREKKESFPLTVTSAQKNPTAFYLCASSPTVRNTEAFFGQGTRLTVV.

This clone was observed a single time. V gene TRBV2 combines with J gene TRBJ1-3; TRBD1 matches 7 bases. The V and J ends lost 2 bases and 2 bases, in that order; junction bases with no gene match: 6. Looked up from germline, CDR1 is SNHLY and CDR2 is FYNNEI. The CDR3 has 16 residues. Here the CDR3 reads CASSEPGGNPGNTIYF. CDR3 in DNA: TGTGCCAGCAGTGAACCAGGGGGGAATCCTGGAAACACCATATATTTT. The variable domain in full, with the rest retrieved from reference TRBV2 and TRBJ1-3, is EPEVTQTPSHQVTQMGQEVILRCVPISNHLYFYWYRQILGQKVEFLVSFYNNEISEKSEIFDDQFSVERPDGSNFTLKIRSTKLEDSAMYFCASSEPGGNPGNTIYFGEGSWLTVV.

CDR3 loop: CASRSTGPQGQPQHF. In DNA form, the CDR3 reads TGTGCCAGCAGATCGACAGGTCCCCAAGGGCAGCCCCAGCATTTT. This sequence joins TRBV6-6 and TRBJ1-5; the D gene is possibly TRBD1 (6 bases). Germline-derived CDR1 and CDR2 are MNHNY and SVGAGI (reference sequence). This CDR3 is built from 15 residues. Trimming removed 6 bases from V and 7 bases from J, with 19 bases in between.

By sample share, this clone is medium-sized (0.01 to 0.1%). This sequence joins TRBV27 and TRBJ2-1, with 9 positions matching TRBD2. V gave up 5 bases and J gave up 8 bases; unmatched junction bases: 7. Germline V lookup: CDR1 MNHEY, CDR2 SMNVEV (reference sequence). The CDR3 is 14 residues long. The CDR3 spells CASSPRTSADEQFF. CDR3 nucleotides: TGTGCCAGCAGTCCGCGGACTAGCGCGGATGAGCAGTTCTTC.